These 20 T cell receptor beta chains originate from one sample sequenced in a study of a mutant IDH1 vaccine in newly diagnosed glioma. Some clones are missing from TCRdb's copy, which holds only in-frame ones; the method was immunoSEQ multiplex PCR. The sample has 90,000 to 100,000 clones; about 90% are singletons. Time point noted: week 47, end of study. What each vaccine dose contained was 300 ug of mutant IDH1 20-mer peptide, accompanied by topical imiquimod. No antigen has been identified for these receptors. The specimen comprised PBMCs, sampled from a glioma patient whose treatment included an IDH1 peptide vaccine. Receptor source: a woman aged 50 to 65 with glioma.

This clone was picked up one time. This rearrangement joins TRBV5-1 to TRBJ2-3; D remains unclear. Per germline, CDR1 SGHRS and CDR2 YFSETQ. V was trimmed by 2 bases and J by 3 bases, leaving 1 base between them. The CDR3 loop spans 11 amino acids. CDR3 nucleotides: TGCGCCAGCAGCTTTACAGATACGCAGTATTTT. Protein: CASSFTDTQYF.

In regard to this clone: One junction end disagrees with the germline gene, perhaps due to a read error. V and J are TRBV7-7 and TRBJ1-1; 7 bases are shared with TRBD1. This CDR3 comprises 15 residues. Germline V gene data show CDR1 as SSHAT and CDR2 as FNYEAQ (reference sequence). DNA for the CDR3: TGTGCTAGCAGCTCGGATCGAGGGACAGCTTTCGAAGCTTTCTTT. Its protein product is CASSSDRGTAFEAFF. Full variable domain (outside the CDR3, taken from reference TRBV7-7 and TRBJ1-1): GAGVSQSPRYKVTKRGQDVTLRCDPISSHATLYWYQQALGQGPEFLTYFNYEAQPDKSGLPSDRFSAERPEGSISTLTIQRTEQRDSAMYRCASSSDRGTAFEAFFGQGTRLTVV.

CDR3 DNA sequence: TGCGCCAGCAGCCAAGATCGCAGGGTTCTGACTAATGAAAAACTGTTTTTT. Its translation: CASSQDRRVLTNEKLFF. The V call is TRBV4-1, the J call TRBJ1-4, with TRBD1 as a possible D gene (5 bases). The V end lost 0 bases, the J end lost 2 bases, and 13 bases lay between the germline ends. CDR1 and CDR2 (germline): MGHRA, YSYEKL. CDR3 length: 17 residues.

CDR3 loop: CAIRPRGLANLLTDTQYF. For the CDR3, the DNA is TGTGCCATCAGACCTAGGGGACTAGCGAATTTGTTGACAGATACGCAGTATTTT. This sequence joins TRBV10-3 and TRBJ2-3; the match to TRBD2 covers 10 bases. V lost 6 bases, J lost 3 bases, and 15 bases stayed unmatched. CDR1 and CDR2 (germline): ENHRY, SYGVKD. The CDR3 is 18 amino acids.

The J gene is TRBJ2-5, the V gene TRBV14; D not resolved. The CDR3 sequence is 15 residues long. Trimming took 2 bases from V and 12 from J, leaving 22 bases between them. Germline V gene lookup returns CDR1 SGHDN and CDR2 FVKESK. In nucleotides, the CDR3 is TGTGCCAGCAGCCAACCAGTTACTGTTTGGCAGCTAAAGTACTTC. Translation gives CASSQPVTVWQLKYF.

This clone has a handful of counts. The chain is built from TRBV29-1 and TRBJ2-7; 13 bases align to TRBD2. J gave up 0 bases and V 4 bases, and 18 bases lay outside the gene matches. CDR1 SQVTM and CDR2 ANQGSEA come from the germline V gene. The CDR3 is made up of 20 amino acids. For the CDR3, the DNA is TGCAGCGTTGTACTGCTTCGTCCCGGGACTAGCGGGGATAGCTCCTACGAGCAGTACTTC. Translating it yields CSVVLLRPGTSGDSSYEQYF.

The rearrangement uses TRBV19 and TRBJ1-5; TRBD1 aligns across 11 bases. Germline values: CDR1 LNHDA, CDR2 SQIVND (reference sequence). Germline trimming cut 7 bases from V and 6 bases from J; bases unmatched to any gene: 8. This CDR3 is built from 15 residues. The CDR3: CASMESDRGRQPQHF. CDR3 nucleotides: TGTGCCAGTATGGAATCGGACAGGGGGCGTCAGCCCCAGCATTTT.

This clone appeared a few times. The rearrangement joins TRBV25-1 to TRBJ1-1; no definite D call. Trimming removed 2 bases from V and 6 bases from J, with 13 bases in between. Germline V gene lookup returns CDR1 MGHDK and CDR2 SYGVNS. The CDR3 covers 14 residues. CDR3 DNA: TGTGCCAGCAGTGAAATGGGAGGGAGAGCTGAAGCTTTCTTT. Protein sequence: CASSEMGGRAEAFF.

V and J are TRBV5-5 and TRBJ1-6; D might be TRBD1 (6 bases). CDR1 and CDR2 from the germline V gene are SGHKS and YYEKEE (reference sequence). V lost 4 bases to trimming and J lost 0 bases, with 14 bases between them. The CDR3 spans 17 residues. Written as DNA, the CDR3 is TGTGCCAGCAGCCTGGACAGTCCGAGCTCCTATAATTCACCCCTCCACTTT. Its translation is CASSLDSPSSYNSPLHF.

The chain uses TRBV10-1 and TRBJ2-1; D gene unclear. Germline values: CDR1 WNHNN, CDR2 SYGVQD (reference sequence). The V gene lost 2 bases and the J gene lost 10 bases, with 12 bases spanning the gap. This CDR3 spans 13 amino acids. The CDR3 is CASSENWVREQFF. For the CDR3, the DNA is TGCGCCAGCAGTGAGAATTGGGTGCGAGAGCAGTTCTTC.

CDR3 sequence: CASSTGTGERVAFF. As DNA, the CDR3 is TGTGCCAGCAGTACCGGGACAGGGGAAAGGGTGGCTTTCTTT. The V call is TRBV2, the J call TRBJ1-1; TRBD1 agrees at 10 bases. J lost 11 bases, V lost 5 bases, and 11 bases had no gene match. Germline V gene lookup returns CDR1 SNHLY and CDR2 FYNNEI. The CDR3 extends over 14 amino acids.

This clone was recorded once. The V and J genes are TRBV5-4 and TRBJ2-5; 9 bases align to TRBD2. V shed 5 bases, J shed 2 bases, and the junction held 10 bases outside the gene matches. The germline CDR1 and CDR2 sequences are SGHNT and YYREEE (reference sequence). CDR3 length equals 16 residues. CDR3 residues: CASSLVGRGGQETQYF. CDR3 bases: TGTGCCAGCAGTCTGGTAGGGCGGGGGGGTCAAGAGACCCAGTACTTC. The full variable domain, in which reference TRBV5-4 and TRBJ2-5 provide the parts outside the CDR3, is ETGVTQSPTHLIKTRGQQVTLRCSSQSGHNTVSWYQQALGQGPQFIFQYYREEENGRGNFPPRFSGLQFPNYSSELNVNALELDDSALYLCASSLVGRGGQETQYFGPGTRLLVL.

The rearrangement uses TRBV7-8 and TRBJ2-5; D might be TRBD2 (6 bases). The end of the DNA is better explained by TRBJ2-7, so the J call may be wrong. This CDR3 has 15 residues. Germline CDR1 SGHVS, CDR2 FQNEAQ. The CDR3 nucleotides are TGTGCCAGCAGCTTAGGGCGGGGCTGGTCCTACGAGCAGTACTTC. It codes for CASSLGRGWSYEQYF.

The chain couples TRBV23-1 to TRBJ1-5; no firm D call. TRBV23-1 is an ORF for which the function is uncertain. V was shortened by 0 bases and J by 11 bases, with 29 bases between the two germline ends. The CDR3 loop spans 19 amino acids. The CDR3 region has the DNA TGCGCCAGCAGTCAATCGGAAGGGATGACGTCCCAGATACAATCAGCCCAGCATTTT. Its protein is CASSQSEGMTSQIQSAQHF.

This chain connects TRBV27 to TRBJ1-6, with TRBD1 identical over 7 bases. The CDR3 totals 16 residues. Trimming cost V 3 bases and J 9 bases; bases outside gene matches: 11. Germline CDR1 MNHEY, CDR2 SMNVEV (reference sequence). This CDR3 is CASSLTGTAVGSPLHF. As DNA, the CDR3 is TGTGCCAGCAGTTTGACCGGGACAGCCGTGGGTTCACCCCTCCACTTT.

The J gene is TRBJ2-3, the V gene TRBV5-6, with D uncertain. Germline V lookup: CDR1 SGHDT, CDR2 YYEEEE. Trimming removed 1 base from V and 5 bases from J, with 14 bases in between. The CDR3 sequence is 15 residues long. The CDR3: CASSLSAGSGDTQYF. Written as DNA, the CDR3 is TGTGCCAGCAGCTTGAGTGCAGGCTCCGGAGATACGCAGTATTTT. Full variable domain (rest looked up from reference TRBV5-6 and TRBJ2-3): DAGVTQSPTHLIKTRGQQVTLRCSPKSGHDTVSWYQQALGQGPQFIFQYYEEEERQRGNFPDRFSGHQFPNYSSELNVNALLLGDSALYLCASSLSAGSGDTQYFGPGTRLTVL.

J is TRBJ1-1 and V is TRBV6-5; no reliable D call. Trimming stripped 5 bases from V and 6 bases from J, with 16 bases between. This CDR3 region has 14 residues. CDR1 is MNHEY and CDR2 is SVGAGI in the germline V gene. The CDR3 DNA sequence: TGTGCCAGCAGTGCGCATCAAGACCCAGCTGAAGCTTTCTTT. Residues: CASSAHQDPAEAFF.

The CDR3 loop is CASSLGRDYEQYF. The CDR3 DNA is TGTGCCAGCAGTTTAGGCAGAGACTACGAGCAGTACTTC. The chain employs TRBV28 and TRBJ2-7; no clear D gene. This CDR3 spans 13 amino acids. V shed 2 bases and J shed 3 bases, with 8 bases lying between them. Germline V CDR1 and CDR2: MDHEN, SYDVKM. Full variable domain (outside the CDR3, taken from reference TRBV28 and TRBJ2-7): DVKVTQSSRYLVKRTGEKVFLECVQDMDHENMFWYRQDPGLGLRLIYFSYDVKMKEKGDIPEGYSVSREKKERFSLILESASTNQTSMYLCASSLGRDYEQYFGPGTRLTVT.

The CDR3 DNA sequence: TGTGCCAGCTCACTCTCCTTTATGGGCGAGCAGTACTTC. Residues: CASSLSFMGEQYF. This sequence joins TRBV18 and TRBJ2-7; D unclear. Per germline, CDR1 KGHSH and CDR2 LQKENI. V was shortened by 4 bases and J by 6 bases, with 13 bases between the two germline ends. The CDR3 runs 13 residues.

In its sample, this clone was seen once. The chain links TRBV1 to TRBJ2-4; TRBD1 is the table's D call and was not checked against the DNA. TRBV1 is recorded as a pseudogene. The CDR3 totals 15 residues. The DNA of the CDR3 is TGCACCAGCAGCCAAGGGGCCAGTGCCAAAAACATTCAGTACTTC. It specifies CTSSQGASAKNIQYF.